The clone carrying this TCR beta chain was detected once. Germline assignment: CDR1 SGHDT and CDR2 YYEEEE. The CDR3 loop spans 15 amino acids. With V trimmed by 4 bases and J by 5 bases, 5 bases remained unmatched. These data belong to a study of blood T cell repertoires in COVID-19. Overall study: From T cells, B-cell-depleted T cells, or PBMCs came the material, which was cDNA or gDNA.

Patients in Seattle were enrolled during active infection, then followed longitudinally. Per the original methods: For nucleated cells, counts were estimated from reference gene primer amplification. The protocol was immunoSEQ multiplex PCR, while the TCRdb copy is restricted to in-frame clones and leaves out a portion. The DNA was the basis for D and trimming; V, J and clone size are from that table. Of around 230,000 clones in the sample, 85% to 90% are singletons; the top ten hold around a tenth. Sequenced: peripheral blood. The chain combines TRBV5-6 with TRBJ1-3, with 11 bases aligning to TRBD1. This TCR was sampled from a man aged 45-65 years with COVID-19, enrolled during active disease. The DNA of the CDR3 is TGTGCCAGCAGCCTAGGACAGGGGGCTAGAAACACCATATATTTT. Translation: CASSLGQGARNTIYF.